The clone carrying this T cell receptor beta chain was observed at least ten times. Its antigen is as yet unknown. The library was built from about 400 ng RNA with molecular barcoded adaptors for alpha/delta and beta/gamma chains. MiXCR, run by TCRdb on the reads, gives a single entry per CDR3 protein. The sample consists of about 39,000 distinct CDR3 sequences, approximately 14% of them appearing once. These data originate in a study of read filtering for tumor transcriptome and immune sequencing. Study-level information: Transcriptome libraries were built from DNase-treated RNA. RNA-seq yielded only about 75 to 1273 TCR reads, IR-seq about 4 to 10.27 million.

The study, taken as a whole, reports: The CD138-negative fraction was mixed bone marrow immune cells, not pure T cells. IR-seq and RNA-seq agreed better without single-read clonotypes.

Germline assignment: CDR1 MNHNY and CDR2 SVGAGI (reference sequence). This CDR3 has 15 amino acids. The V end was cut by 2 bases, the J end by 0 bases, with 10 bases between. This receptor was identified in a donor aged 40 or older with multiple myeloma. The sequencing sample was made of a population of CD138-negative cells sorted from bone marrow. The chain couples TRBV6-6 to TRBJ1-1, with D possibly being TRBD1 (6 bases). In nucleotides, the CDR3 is TGTGCCAGCAGTTACGGGGGGGCGGTGAACACTGAAGCTTTCTTT. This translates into CASSYGGAVNTEAFF.